The clone carrying this TCR beta chain was seen ten or more times. The CDR3 spans 17 residues. J lost 5 bases, V lost 2 bases, and 9 bases had no gene match. Germline CDR1 and CDR2: LGHNA and YSLEER. The source of the sample is a study of T-cell reconstitution after alpha-beta-depleted transplantation in children. The TCRbeta library was prepared with unique molecular identifiers. TCRdb itself ran the PCR reads through MiXCR, one entry per CDR3 protein. The sample yields approximately 400,000 distinct CDR3 sequences, 11% seen once. Material: PBMCs from the stem cell graft donor, obtained from the stem cell graft. The rearrangement joins TRBV4-3 to TRBJ2-5, with 12 bases aligning to TRBD2. This receptor was taken from a human donor who donated a stem cell graft to a child with acute myeloid leukemia. This CDR3 reads CASSQTGLAGMSETQYF. CDR3 DNA sequence: TGCGCCAGCAGCCAAACCGGACTAGCGGGAATGAGCGAGACCCAGTACTTC.